This TCR beta chain was observed in a study of sequential checkpoint blockade in melanoma. The V and J ends lost 5 bases and 5 bases, in that order; junction bases with no gene match: 20. Looked up from germline, CDR1 is SGHDT and CDR2 is YYEEEE. CDR3 length: 18 amino acids. This table comes from immunoSEQ multiplex PCR, and its TCRdb copy is limited to in-frame clones, with some not included. The table shows tens of thousands of clones, with just under 85% occurring only once. Treatment denoted: randomized to nivolumab then ipilimumab (arm A) or the reverse (arm B). The V gene is TRBV5-6, the J gene TRBJ1-1, with TRBD1 identical over 8 bases. This sequence was found in a human donor with melanoma. The sequences come from CD8+ T cells sorted from blood (inferred from file names), collected from a patient given nivolumab and ipilimumab in sequence. CDR3 protein: CASSMGSAGGAFRTEAFF. Written as DNA, the CDR3 is TGTGCCAGCAGTATGGGGTCGGCAGGGGGCGCGTTTAGGACTGAAGCTTTCTTT.